The rows below give T cell receptor beta chains drawn from one sample of a study of T cell responses to AZD1222 COVID-19 vaccine. The table came from immunoSEQ multiplex PCR; TCRdb's copy has only in-frame clones and leaves some out. The sample lists under 50,000 clones; roughly 77% were seen once. The starting material was peripheral blood, obtained 28 days after the second dose of the MenACWY control vaccine. The receptors shown here come from an adult who received the MenACWY meningococcal vaccine as a control. Both conserved end residues are part of each CDR3. Fields, in order: clone size, J gene, V gene, D gene, CDR3 DNA, CDR3 protein. The D gene is left open where the match is weak. Clone size is shown for a subset of rows, as once, few, many or a class of expanded clone.

.,TRBJ1-1,TRBV2,.,TGTGCCAGCCTTCATTATGAAGCTTTCTTT,CASLHYEAFF
once,TRBJ2-2,TRBV9,.,TGTGCCAGCAGCGTAGAGTCTATGCCCGGGGAGCTGTTTTTT,CASSVESMPGELFF
.,TRBJ2-1,TRBV19,TRBD2,TGTGCCAGTAGTATAGATAGTCCAGCGGGGCCCTACAATGAGCAGTTCTTC,CASSIDSPAGPYNEQFF
once,TRBJ2-5,TRBV3-1/TRBV3-2,TRBD2,TGTGCCAGCAGCCCTCGGTGGGGGGGAATGGGAGAGACCCAGTACTTC,CASSPRWGGMGETQYF
.,TRBJ2-7,TRBV9,TRBD2,TGTGCCAGCAGCGTAGCACCTAGCGGGAGCGAGCAGTACTTC,CASSVAPSGSEQYF
.,TRBJ1-3,TRBV18,.,TGTGCCAGCTCTCGAAGGGTGGACACCATATATTTT,CASSRRVDTIYF
.,TRBJ1-2,TRBV12-5,.,TGTGCTAGTGGTTTTAGCGGTTGGGAGAACTATGGCTACACCTTC,CASGFSGWENYGYTF
.,TRBJ1-1,TRBV19,.,TGTGCCAGTAGTTTCTTCGTCGGTGAAGCTTTCTTT,CASSFFVGEAFF
.,TRBJ1-2,TRBV5-1,.,TGCGCCAGCAGCCAAACGGGTGATGGTGGCTACACCTTC,CASSQTGDGGYTF
few,TRBJ1-1,TRBV27,TRBD1,TGTGCCAGCAGCTGGACAGGGGACACTGAAGCTTTCTTT,CASSWTGDTEAFF
.,TRBJ1-1,TRBV27,TRBD1,TGTGCCAGCAGGAAAGGACAGGGGAGCAACACTGAAGCTTTCTTT,CASRKGQGSNTEAFF
.,TRBJ1-5,TRBV18,.,TGTGCCAGCTCACCTCCGCCAGGCGTAAGCAATCAGCCCCAGCATTTT,CASSPPPGVSNQPQHF
.,TRBJ1-1,TRBV12-3/TRBV12-4,.,TGTGCCAGCATCGCCGAGTCGAACACTGAAGCTTTCTTT,CASIAESNTEAFF
.,TRBJ1-1,TRBV7-6,.,TGTGCCACAGGGCTTGGGACTGAAGCTTTCTTT,CATGLGTEAFF
.,TRBJ1-2,TRBV19,.,TGTGCCAGTAGTATTTTCCGGCCGGGACTCGGCTATGGCTACACCTTC,CASSIFRPGLGYGYTF
.,TRBJ1-5,TRBV3-1/TRBV3-2,.,TGTGCCAGCAGCCAAGAAGGGGAGGCAGGAGTCAATCAGCCCCAGCATTTT,CASSQEGEAGVNQPQHF
.,TRBJ1-2,TRBV29-1,.,TGCAGCGTTGATTCCATTGGCCGGGAAAGAGGCTACACCTTC,CSVDSIGRERGYTF
.,TRBJ2-1,TRBV30,.,TGTGCCTGGAGTGCCCTGACAGCTATCAATGAGCAGTTCTTC,CAWSALTAINEQFF
.,TRBJ1-2,TRBV30,TRBD1,TGTGCCTGGAGCGACAGGGCTAGTGGCTACACCTTC,CAWSDRASGYTF
.,TRBJ1-1,TRBV7-9,.,TGTGCCAGCAGCTCGCGCCAGGGGACGGGAGCTTTCTTT,CASSSRQGTGAFF
.,TRBJ2-1,TRBV5-1,TRBD1,TGCGCCAGCAGGGGACAGGGAAACCATATCTACAATGAGCAGTTCTTC,CASRGQGNHIYNEQFF
.,TRBJ1-1,TRBV29-1,TRBD1,TGCAGCGTGTCAGGGGGCAGTACTGAAGCTTTCTTT,CSVSGGSTEAFF
.,TRBJ1-4,TRBV11-2,TRBD1,TGTGCCAGCAGCTTAATCGGACAGGGGGGTCCATCTGAAAAACTGTTTTTT,CASSLIGQGGPSEKLFF
once,TRBJ1-1,TRBV7-9,.,TGTGCCAGCAGCGCCGGACAGCGAAACACTGAAGCTTTCTTT,CASSAGQRNTEAFF
.,TRBJ1-5,TRBV12-5,.,TGTGCTAGTGCCGGGGCCCTAGGGGGCAATCAGCCCCAGCATTTT,CASAGALGGNQPQHF
.,TRBJ2-1,TRBV6-6,.,TGTGCCAGCAGACCCGGCTCCTACAATGAGCAGTTCTTC,CASRPGSYNEQFF
.,TRBJ2-1,TRBV5-6,.,TGTGCCAGCAGCCCTGGACTAGAGGGGGGTGAGCAGTTCTTC,CASSPGLEGGEQFF
.,TRBJ2-1,TRBV10-3,.,TGTGCCATCAGGCCGACTAGAGCCCAGGTTGACGAGCAGTTCTTC,CAIRPTRAQVDEQFF
.,TRBJ1-1,TRBV11-2,TRBD1,TGTGCCAGCAGCTTAAAGACAGGGACCAGGAACACTGAAGCTTTCTTT,CASSLKTGTRNTEAFF
.,TRBJ1-6,TRBV9,TRBD1,TGTGCCAGCAGCGTAAGACAGGGCAATTCACCCCTCCACTTT,CASSVRQGNSPLHF
.,TRBJ2-7,TRBV21-1,.,TGTGCCAGCCTGAGCAGGGTAAACTACGAGCAGTACTTC,CASLSRVNYEQYF
.,TRBJ1-1,TRBV5-1,TRBD1,TGCGCCAGCAGCTTGGGACAGGGAGTGAACACTGAAGCTTTCTTT,CASSLGQGVNTEAFF
.,TRBJ2-3,TRBV6-5,.,TGTGCCAGCAGTTATTCGATGACAGGAAGCACAGATACGCAGTATTTT,CASSYSMTGSTDTQYF
.,TRBJ2-2,TRBV2,.,TGTGCCAGCAGTGGGGCTGCTAACACCGGGGAGCTGTTTTTT,CASSGAANTGELFF
.,TRBJ1-2,TRBV12-3/TRBV12-4,TRBD1,TGTGCCAGCACCGCACAGGGGTATAATGGCTACACCTTC,CASTAQGYNGYTF